One and the same sample provided the 23 T cell receptor beta chains below, sequenced in a study of shared clonotypes between healthy human individuals. Assay: immunoSEQ multiplex PCR; the TCRdb copy retains only in-frame clones and omits some. The repertoire consists of millions of clones, with roughly nine tenths occurring once and the leading ten covering over 0.12%. Material for sequencing was naive CD4+ T cells sorted from blood. Subset defined: CD45RA+ positively selected. The receptors stem from a man between 18 and 35 years old in good health.

The chain combines TRBV7-2 with TRBJ2-7, with D possibly being TRBD1 or TRBD2 (5 bases each). V lost 4 bases to trimming and J lost 5 bases, with 18 bases between them. Germline loops: CDR1 SGHTA, CDR2 FQGNSA. The CDR3 length is 15 residues. CDR3 sequence: CASSSRIAGAHEQYF. The CDR3 bases are TGTGCCAGCAGCTCTCGGATAGCCGGGGCACACGAGCAGTACTTC.

The chain links TRBV11-3 to TRBJ2-3; 10 bases align to TRBD2. The CDR3 is 16 amino acids. The junction had 4 bases not matched to a gene; V was cut back by 2 bases and J by 2 bases. Looked up from germline, CDR1 is SGHNT and CDR2 is YENEEA. CDR3: CASSLQAGGLTDTQYF. CDR3 in DNA: TGTGCCAGCAGCTTACAAGCGGGAGGGCTCACAGATACGCAGTATTTT.

The V call is TRBV23-1, the J call TRBJ2-5, with D possibly being TRBD2 (7 bases). TRBV23-1 is placed among ORFs of uncertain function. This CDR3 has 18 residues. V was cut by 4 bases and J by 4 bases, with 25 bases left in between. CDR3 region: CASSPPRRGAEVGETQYF. For the CDR3, the DNA is TGCGCCAGCAGTCCTCCCCGTCGGGGGGCTGAGGTAGGAGAGACCCAGTACTTC.

Concerning this clone: Other DNA variants within this sample encode the same CDR3. The chain couples TRBV5-1 to TRBJ2-7; 7 nucleotides align to TRBD1. V was clipped by 0 bases and J by 4 bases; unmatched bases: 7. The CDR3 sequence is 15 residues long. Germline lookup yields CDR1 SGHRS and CDR2 YFSETQ. CDR3 coding DNA: TGCGCCAGCAGCTTGGGAGGGACAGCCTTGTACGAGCAGTACTTC. It translates to CASSLGGTALYEQYF.

The chain couples TRBV21-1 to TRBJ1-5; TRBD1, the table's D call, was not compared with the DNA. TRBV21-1 constitutes a pseudogene. The CDR3 spans 16 residues. The CDR3 region is CASSKGRRDRVQPQHF. CDR3 DNA sequence: TGTGCCAGCAGCAAAGGTCGCCGGGACAGGGTTCAGCCCCAGCATTTT.

This clone came up once. V usage is TRBV11-2 and J usage is TRBJ2-5; either TRBD1 or TRBD2 may supply D (6 bases each). Per germline, CDR1 SGHAT and CDR2 FQNNGV. With 5 bases removed from V and 2 bases from J, the gap between germline ends came to 12 bases. The CDR3 runs to 14 residues. The CDR3 sequence: CASSLRGRQETQYF. The CDR3 coding sequence is TGTGCCAGCAGCCTTCGGGGGCGTCAAGAGACCCAGTACTTC.

Comments on this clone: Other DNA sequences within the sample encode an identical CDR3. This chain uses TRBV7-9 with TRBJ2-2; 9 bases match TRBD1. V dropped 5 bases and J dropped 4; count of bases not matched to a gene: 8. From germline, CDR1 is SEHNR and CDR2 FQNEAQ (reference sequence). CDR3 length: 16 amino acids. The CDR3: CASSLAGTGITGELFF. The CDR3 nucleotides are TGTGCCAGCAGCCTGGCCGGGACAGGGATCACCGGGGAGCTGTTTTTT.

The chain carries TRBV14 and TRBJ2-5; TRBD2 agrees at 7 bases. The CDR3 has 15 amino acids. The germline gives CDR1 SGHDN, CDR2 FVKESK. V shed 3 bases and J 0 bases; nucleotides not matched to a gene: 4. CDR3 nucleotides: TGTGCCAGCAGCCAGAGGCGGGGGAACCAAGAGACCCAGTACTTC. It yields the protein CASSQRRGNQETQYF.

This clone was seen more than once but under ten times. The V gene is TRBV19, the J gene TRBJ1-1; no firm D call. Trimming took 3 bases from V and 4 from J, leaving 12 bases between them. The germline V gene encodes CDR1 LNHDA and CDR2 SQIVND (reference sequence). This CDR3 is 14 amino acids long. The CDR3 here is CASSITVMATEAFF. The CDR3 DNA is TGTGCCAGTAGTATCACCGTGATGGCCACTGAAGCTTTCTTT.

This clone was recorded only once. The sample has other DNA sequences that encode this CDR3 too. The CDR3 coding sequence is TGTGCCAGCAGCCGCGGGACAGGGTACGAGCAGTACTTC. It specifies CASSRGTGYEQYF. The chain employs TRBV6-5 and TRBJ2-7; TRBD1 agrees at 9 bases. With V trimmed by 6 bases and J by 4 bases, 4 bases remained unmatched. From germline, CDR1 is MNHEY and CDR2 SVGAGI. CDR3 length: 13 residues.

The rearrangement uses TRBV5-1 and TRBJ2-3, with 8 bases matching TRBD2. With V trimmed by 4 bases and J by 3 bases, 10 bases remained unmatched. CDR1 and CDR2 (germline): SGHRS, YFSETQ. CDR3 length: 16 residues. The CDR3 DNA is TGCGCCAGCAGCCCCCTGGGGCGGGGGGTTACAGATACGCAGTATTTT. This sequence encodes CASSPLGRGVTDTQYF.

In its sample, this clone was seen once. CDR3 nucleotide sequence: TGTGCCAGCAACCGCGAACCCGGGACAGGGGGCGCTTATGAGCAGTTCTTC. Amino acids: CASNREPGTGGAYEQFF. V gene TRBV9 combines with J gene TRBJ2-1; 12 bases fit TRBD1. The germline V gene has CDR1 SGDLS and CDR2 YYNGEE. This CDR3 has 17 residues. V lost 6 bases to trimming and J lost 8 bases; unmatched junction nucleotides: 15.

This clone is a singleton in its sample. The chain is built from TRBV5-6 and TRBJ1-6; 8 bases fit TRBD1. Germline V gene sequence: CDR1 SGHDT, CDR2 YYEEEE. With V trimmed by 1 base and J by 13 bases, 10 bases remained unmatched. This CDR3 has 15 residues. CDR3 nucleotide sequence: TGTGCCAGCAGCTTGTTCGCAGGGGGCCCTTCCCCCCTCCACTTT. As protein: CASSLFAGGPSPLHF.

In its sample, this clone was seen a few times. The chain has TRBV4-1 and TRBJ1-1; 8 bases line up with TRBD1. V dropped 3 bases and J dropped 7; count of bases not matched to a gene: 7. The CDR3 covers 14 residues. Looked up from germline, CDR1 is MGHRA and CDR2 is YSYEKL. The CDR3 protein is CASSQADRAIEAFF. CDR3 nucleotides: TGCGCCAGCAGCCAGGCGGACAGGGCGATTGAAGCTTTCTTT.

The chain recombines TRBV6-5 with TRBJ2-5; 8 positions match TRBD2. The V gene end was trimmed by 0 bases and the J gene end by 3 bases; junction bases not matched to a gene: 3. The CDR3 covers 15 residues. Germline loops: CDR1 MNHEY, CDR2 SVGAGI. CDR3 DNA sequence: TGTGCCAGCAGTTACTCAACTAGCGGTAAAGAGACCCAGTACTTC. The encoded protein is CASSYSTSGKETQYF.

This CDR3 reads CASSYSTGTNTEAFF. In nucleotides, the CDR3 is TGTGCCAGCAGTTACTCGACAGGGACTAACACTGAAGCTTTCTTT. This chain links TRBV6-6 with TRBJ1-1; 7 bases align to TRBD1. V lost 0 bases to trimming and J lost 2 bases; unmatched junction nucleotides: 3. The CDR3 is made up of 15 amino acids. Germline V CDR1 and CDR2: MNHNY, SVGAGI (reference sequence).

The chain carries TRBV19 and TRBJ1-2; the match to TRBD1 covers 9 bases. Germline V gene sequence: CDR1 LNHDA, CDR2 SQIVND (reference sequence). CDR3 length: 14 amino acids. The V segment lost 10 bases and the J segment 2 bases; nucleotides outside the gene matches: 8. The CDR3 region is CATRLGQGNYGYTF. The CDR3 DNA follows: TGTGCCACCCGACTGGGACAGGGAAACTATGGCTACACCTTC.

The rearrangement joins TRBV7-2 to TRBJ2-3; a weak D match, TRBD2 (6 bases). CDR1 and CDR2 from the germline V gene are SGHTA and FQGNSA. The CDR3 sequence is 13 residues long. V dropped 5 bases and J dropped 4 bases, with 10 bases sitting between them. The CDR3 reads CASSARDSDTQYF. In DNA form, the CDR3 reads TGTGCCAGCAGCGCCCGGGACTCAGATACGCAGTATTTT.

The rearrangement links TRBV5-1 to TRBJ2-1, with 8 positions matching TRBD1. Germline CDR1 SGHRS, CDR2 YFSETQ. The junction had 4 bases not matched to a gene; V was cut back by 1 base and J by 4 bases. This CDR3 has 15 residues. CDR3 sequence: CASSLNQGAYNEQFF. Written as DNA, the CDR3 is TGCGCCAGCAGCTTGAATCAGGGGGCGTACAATGAGCAGTTCTTC.

The sample holds a few counts of this clone. CDR3 DNA: TGTGCCAGCAGCGTAGGTGAGCGCCAGCCCCAGCATTTT. As protein: CASSVGERQPQHF. The rearrangement links TRBV9 to TRBJ1-5, with no clear D. The CDR3 totals 13 residues. V was shortened by 0 bases and J by 7 bases, with 8 bases between the two germline ends. CDR1 and CDR2 (germline): SGDLS, YYNGEE.

The chain uses TRBV30 and TRBJ1-2; 7 bases align to TRBD1. The V gene's germline CDR1 is GTSNPN and CDR2 SVGIG (reference sequence). V was pared by 3 bases and J by 12 bases, with 13 bases of the junction left unmatched. This CDR3 region has 13 residues. This CDR3 is CAWSAGPTGYHTF. The CDR3, as DNA: TGTGCCTGGAGCGCCGGCCCGACAGGGTACCACACCTTC.

J is TRBJ2-7 and V is TRBV4-2, with a tentative D call TRBD2 (6 bases). This CDR3 comprises 15 residues. V lost 2 bases and J 6 bases, leaving 17 bases between the germline ends. The germline CDR1 and CDR2 sequences are LGHNA and YNFKEQ. The DNA for the CDR3 is TGTGCCAGCAGCCAACCGGGAGATACCGGGGGCGAGCAGTACTTC. It yields the protein CASSQPGDTGGEQYF.

About this clone: This specimen includes other DNA sequences encoding the same CDR3. This chain links TRBV30 with TRBJ2-3; 7 bases align to TRBD1. CDR3 length: 13 amino acids. V dropped 1 base and J dropped 4; count of bases not matched to a gene: 2. Germline V lookup: CDR1 GTSNPN, CDR2 SVGIG (reference sequence). CDR3 sequence: CAWSDRGPDTQYF. CDR3 sequence (DNA): TGTGCCTGGAGTGACAGGGGTCCAGATACGCAGTATTTT.